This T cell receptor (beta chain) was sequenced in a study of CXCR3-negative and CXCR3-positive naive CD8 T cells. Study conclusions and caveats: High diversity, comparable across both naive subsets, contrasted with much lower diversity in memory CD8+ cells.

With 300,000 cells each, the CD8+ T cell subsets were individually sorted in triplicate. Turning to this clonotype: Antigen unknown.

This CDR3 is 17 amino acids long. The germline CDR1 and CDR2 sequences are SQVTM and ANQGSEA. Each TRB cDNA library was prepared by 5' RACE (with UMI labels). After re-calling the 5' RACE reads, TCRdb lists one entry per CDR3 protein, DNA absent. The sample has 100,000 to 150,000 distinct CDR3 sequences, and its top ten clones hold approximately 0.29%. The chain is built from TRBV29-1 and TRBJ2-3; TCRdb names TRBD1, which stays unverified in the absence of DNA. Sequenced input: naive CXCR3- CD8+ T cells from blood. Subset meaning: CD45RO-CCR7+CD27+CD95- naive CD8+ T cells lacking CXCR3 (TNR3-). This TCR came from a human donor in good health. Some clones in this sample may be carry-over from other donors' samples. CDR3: CSVEDLADRFYTDTQYF.